This TCR beta chain comes out of a study of cytomegalovirus exposure and HLA in healthy donors. V was trimmed by 3 bases and J by 0 bases, leaving 8 bases between them. Germline CDR1 is LNHDA and CDR2 is SQIVND (reference sequence). The CDR3 consists of 15 residues. The PCR was carried out with 60 Vbeta primers and 13 Jbeta primers. The repertoire was sequenced with immunoSEQ multiplex PCR; TCRdb's copy has only in-frame clones and lacks some. Here the sample spans fewer than 200,000 clones, approximately 82% being singletons. V gene TRBV19 combines with J gene TRBJ2-2, with D perhaps TRBD2 (5 bases). The sample comprised PBMCs. The origin of this receptor is a male donor in good health and CMV-seronegative. The CDR3 protein is CASSIEGPNTGELFF. CDR3 nucleotides: TGTGCCAGTAGTATTGAGGGCCCGAACACCGGGGAGCTGTTTTTT.